These T cell receptor beta chains were read from a single sample in a study of response to subunit inactivated influenza vaccine. MiXCR, run by TCRdb on the RT-PCR reads, gives a single entry per CDR3 protein. Of 860,000 or so distinct CDR3 sequences listed, about 20% are singletons. The specimen was PBMCs from blood, collected around 5 days after vaccination. The receptors stem from a middle-aged man who received an inactivated influenza vaccine. Both conserved end residues are part of each CDR3. D genes are given only for firm matches. Clone sizes are given selectively: once, few, many, or a class where the clone is expanded.

TRBJ2-4 TRBD1 TRBV12-3/TRBV12-4 few TGTGCCAGCAGTTCCGGGGACAGGGGTTGGGACATTCAGTACTTC CASSSGDRGWDIQYF
TRBJ2-7 - TRBV5-5 many TGTGCCAGCAGCTTGGAGTGGAACTCCTACGAGCAGTACTTC CASSLEWNSYEQYF
TRBJ2-1 - TRBV6-5 few TGTGCCAGCAGTTACAGCCCTGGGACGGGTGGGGCCTACAATGAGCAGTTCTTC CASSYSPGTGGAYNEQFF
TRBJ2-1 TRBD2 TRBV9 few TGTGCCAGCAGCGTAGAATGGGGAGGGGATGAGCAGTTCTTC CASSVEWGGDEQFF
TRBJ2-2 TRBD2 TRBV6-5 - TGTGCCAGCAGTTACTCGGAGCGGGGAAGCGGGGAGCTGTTTTTT CASSYSERGSGELFF
TRBJ2-7 - TRBV2 - TGTGCCAGCAGTCCTGAAATGTTTCGGAGCTCCTACGAGCAGTACTTC CASSPEMFRSSYEQYF
TRBJ2-2 - TRBV6-1 - TGTGCCGGCGGGACTCCCTACACCGGGGAGCTGTTTTTT CAGGTPYTGELFF
TRBJ2-7 TRBD1 TRBV5-1 few TGCGCCAGCAGCTCCCAGGGGGATTACGAGCAGTACTTC CASSSQGDYEQYF
TRBJ2-3 - TRBV6-1 few TGTGCCAGCAGCCTCTCTGGCGGGTGGCGGGATACGCAGTATTTT CASSLSGGWRDTQYF
TRBJ2-1 TRBD1 TRBV10-3 few TGTGCCATCAGTGGACAGGGGGCGGGAAATGAGCAGTTCTTC CAISGQGAGNEQFF
TRBJ2-1 - TRBV29-1 few TGCAGCGCACCGGGACCCTTTTACAATGAGCAGTTCTTC CSAPGPFYNEQFF
TRBJ2-2 - TRBV25-1 - TGTGCCAGCAGTGAATGGACAGAGACCGGGGAGCTGTTTTTT CASSEWTETGELFF
TRBJ2-4 - TRBV18 few TGTGCCAGCTCACCCACAGGGTTTGCCAAAAACATTCAGTACTTC CASSPTGFAKNIQYF
TRBJ2-2 TRBD2 TRBV20-1 few TGCAGTGCTAGGAAGGGACTAGCGGGAGTTGACGGGGAGCTGTTTTTT CSARKGLAGVDGELFF
TRBJ2-7 - TRBV15 once TGTGCCACCAGCAGAGATGACGGATACGAGCAGTACTTC CATSRDDGYEQYF
TRBJ2-5 - TRBV7-9 few TGTGCCAGCAGCTTAGACCAGAAAGAGACCCAGTACTTC CASSLDQKETQYF
TRBJ2-7 - TRBV11-2 - TGTGCCAGCAGCTTAGATCCCCGACAGGCGGTCTACGAGCAGTACTTC CASSLDPRQAVYEQYF
TRBJ2-3 - TRBV20-1 few TGCAGTGCTAGTCCGCTGGCCTTTTCAGATACGCAGTATTTT CSASPLAFSDTQYF
TRBJ1-6 - TRBV28 - TGTGCCAGCAGTCGTGAGAGGGGAGGTAATTCACCCCTCCACTTT CASSRERGGNSPLHF
TRBJ1-5 - TRBV7-2 few TGTGCCAGCAGCTTATTAGGTGGGGGGAGTTGGAATCAGCCCCAGCATTTT CASSLLGGGSWNQPQHF
TRBJ2-1 TRBD1 TRBV3-1 - TGTGCCACCAGCCAAACCGGGACAGCCTACAATGAGCAGTTCTTC CATSQTGTAYNEQFF
TRBJ2-7 - TRBV20-1 many TGCAGTGCCGTAGGTGTTAGGGATATCTACGAGCAGTACTTC CSAVGVRDIYEQYF
TRBJ2-5 TRBD2 TRBV20-1 - TGCAGTGCTAGAGACCCCCTAGCGGCACAAGAGACCCAGTACTTC CSARDPLAAQETQYF
TRBJ1-1 - TRBV29-1 few TGCAGCGTTGAACCGCCGGGATCCACTGAAGCTTTCTTT CSVEPPGSTEAFF
TRBJ2-7 - TRBV20-1 few TGCAGTGCTAGAGATCTTTGGGAGGCCGAGCAGTACTTC CSARDLWEAEQYF
TRBJ2-5 - TRBV20-1 - TGCAGTGCTAGAGATAAACAGGGTCATCAGACCCAGTACTTC CSARDKQGHQTQYF
TRBJ1-6 TRBD1 TRBV18 - TGTGCCAGCTCACCTATACCGGGACAGGGGTCGACCTATTCAGCCCTCCACTTT CASSPIPGQGSTYSALHF
TRBJ2-5 TRBD2 TRBV4-1 - TGCGCCAGCAGCCCAATAGGGACTAGCGCTCAGGGAGAGACCCAGTACTTC CASSPIGTSAQGETQYF
TRBJ2-2 - TRBV11-3 many TGTGCCAGCAGCTCGTTCCCCGGGGAGCTGTTTTTT CASSSFPGELFF
TRBJ2-2 TRBD1 TRBV12-5 few TGTGCTAGTGGTTTGGAAGGACAGGGTAGCTCCGGGGAGCTGTTTTTT CASGLEGQGSSGELFF
TRBJ1-1 - TRBV12-3/TRBV12-4 - TGTGCCAGCTCCGTAGGGCAGGGGCTGAACACTGAAGCTTTCTTT CASSVGQGLNTEAFF
TRBJ2-1 TRBD1 TRBV5-1 - TGCGCCAGCAGCTTAAGGACAGGGCAGACCGAGCAGTTCTTC CASSLRTGQTEQFF
TRBJ2-7 - TRBV6-2/TRBV6-3 many TGTGCCAGCAGTTACTCGGGAGGCCGCCACGAGCAGTACTTC CASSYSGGRHEQYF
TRBJ1-6 - TRBV27 - TGTGCCAGCAGTTTAGTCGGGGGTGATTCACCCCTCCACTTT CASSLVGGDSPLHF
TRBJ1-2 TRBD1 TRBV10-3 few TGTGCCATCTCCGGACAGGCCGCCTTCTATGGCTACACCTTC CAISGQAAFYGYTF
TRBJ1-1 - TRBV6-2/TRBV6-3 few TGTGCCAGCAGTTACATCAGGGCCACTGAAGCTTTCTTT CASSYIRATEAFF
TRBJ2-5 - TRBV7-8 - TGTGCCAGCAGCACCCCGACAGGTCAAGAGACCCAGTACTTC CASSTPTGQETQYF
TRBJ1-1 - TRBV6-1 - TGTGCCAGCAGTGAACAGTGGCAGAGGAACACTGAAGCTTTCTTT CASSEQWQRNTEAFF
TRBJ2-1 TRBD2 TRBV27 many TGTGCCAGCAGTTATATCGCGGGGGGGGACAACAATGAGCAGTTCTTC CASSYIAGGDNNEQFF
TRBJ1-1 TRBD1 TRBV5-1 few TGCGCCAGCAGCACAGGACAGGGGGCGCTGGGGACTGAAGCTTTCTTT CASSTGQGALGTEAFF
TRBJ2-1 - TRBV24-1 - TGTGCCACCAGTGACTTTGGAGGGAGTGGAAACAATGAGCAGTTCTTC CATSDFGGSGNNEQFF
TRBJ2-4 - TRBV28 - TGTGCCAGCAGTTTAACTACCCAGGGTAACATTCAGTACTTC CASSLTTQGNIQYF
TRBJ2-1 TRBD1 TRBV7-2 few TGTGCCAGCACTATCCCAGCAGGGGGCAGGAACAATGAGCAGTTCTTC CASTIPAGGRNNEQFF
TRBJ2-7 - TRBV7-8 few TGTGCCAGCAGCCCCCAGCAAACGACCTACGAGCAGTACTTC CASSPQQTTYEQYF
TRBJ2-5 TRBD1 TRBV3-1 once TGTGCCAGCAGATCCGGGACAGTCCAAGAGACCCAGTACTTC CASRSGTVQETQYF
TRBJ1-2 - TRBV20-1 - TGCAGTGCTATTTCTGGTTGGGAAGGCTACACCTTC CSAISGWEGYTF
TRBJ2-1 - TRBV6-2/TRBV6-3 - TGTGCCAGCAGTTACAACTATGGGGCGCAGTTCTTC CASSYNYGAQFF
TRBJ2-3 TRBD2 TRBV4-3 few TGCGCCAGCAGCCAAGAAGTTATCAGCGGGGGGCATCCAGATACGCAGTATTTT CASSQEVISGGHPDTQYF